This entry lists 27 T cell receptor beta chains sequenced from one sample in a study of blood T cell repertoires in COVID-19. This table comes from immunoSEQ multiplex PCR, and its TCRdb copy is limited to in-frame clones, with some not included. The repertoire holds 110,000 or so clones, around 80% seen once, with roughly 2.6% in the top ten. Input material: peripheral blood. The receptors shown here come from a man between 50 and 59 years old with acute or convalescent COVID-19.

This clone appeared a single time. This chain connects TRBV28 to TRBJ2-4, with TRBD1 matching over 7 bases. The length of the CDR3 is 14 residues. With 5 bases clipped from V and 3 bases from J, the junction kept 4 bases outside the gene matches. From germline, CDR1 is MDHEN and CDR2 SYDVKM. Here the CDR3 reads CASSPPGGKNIQYF. The CDR3 DNA follows: TGTGCCAGCAGTCCCCCAGGGGGCAAAAACATTCAGTACTTC.

V and J are TRBV9 and TRBJ2-1, with D possibly matching TRBD2 (6 bases). With 0 bases removed from V and 7 bases from J, the gap between germline ends came to 14 bases. Per germline, CDR1 SGDLS and CDR2 YYNGEE. The CDR3 is 15 residues long. CDR3 sequence reads: CASSVGGAEGNEQFF. Written as DNA, the CDR3 is TGTGCCAGCAGCGTAGGAGGAGCGGAGGGGAATGAGCAGTTCTTC.

V is TRBV19 and J is TRBJ2-1, with 9 bases aligning to TRBD2. The CDR3 sequence is 15 residues long. CDR1 and CDR2 (germline): LNHDA, SQIVND (reference sequence). V lost 6 bases and J lost 8; bases outside the gene matches: 11. CDR3 sequence reads: CASRLARGGRDEQFF. The CDR3 bases are TGTGCCAGTAGGTTGGCGCGGGGGGGCCGCGATGAGCAGTTCTTC. Looking up the rest from reference TRBV19 and TRBJ2-1 gives the full variable domain: DGGITQSPKYLFRKEGQNVTLSCEQNLNHDAMYWYRQDPGQGLRLIYYSQIVNDFQKGDIAEGYSVSREKKESFPLTVTSAQKNPTAFYLCASRLARGGRDEQFFGPGTRLTVL.

The rearrangement uses TRBV7-3 and TRBJ2-3; a weak D match, TRBD2 (6 bases). This CDR3 is 17 amino acids long. The germline CDR1 and CDR2 sequences are SGHTA and FQGTGA. V dropped 2 bases and J dropped 0 bases, with 15 bases sitting between them. CDR3 DNA: TGTGCCAGCAGCTTAGGTTTTAGGGCGGGGAGCACAGATACGCAGTATTTT. Translated, it gives CASSLGFRAGSTDTQYF. Looking up the rest from reference TRBV7-3 and TRBJ2-3 gives the full variable domain: GAGVSQTPSNKVTEKGKYVELRCDPISGHTALYWYRQSLGQGPEFLIYFQGTGAADDSGLPNDRFFAVRPEGSVSTLKIQRTERGDSAVYLCASSLGFRAGSTDTQYFGPGTRLTVL.

The chain links TRBV5-6 to TRBJ1-2; 7 nucleotides agree with TRBD1. V was pared by 2 bases and J by 4 bases, with 2 bases of the junction left unmatched. The CDR3 runs to 13 residues. Germline-derived CDR1 and CDR2 are SGHDT and YYEEEE. CDR3: CASSFGTAYGYTF. The CDR3 bases are TGTGCCAGCAGCTTCGGGACAGCCTATGGCTACACCTTC.

The chain links TRBV2 to TRBJ1-5, with D possibly matching TRBD1 (5 bases). Per germline, CDR1 SNHLY and CDR2 FYNNEI. V was cut by 8 bases and J by 5 bases, with 13 bases left in between. CDR3 size: 13 residues. CDR3 bases: TGTGCCAGCGGAGGGGTGTCGGATCAGCCCCAGCATTTT. It translates to CASGGVSDQPQHF.

This clone was detected a few times. V and J are TRBV3-1 (or the pseudogene TRBV3-2) and TRBJ1-6; TRBD1 matches at 10 bases. This CDR3 spans 21 amino acids. Per the germline V gene, CDR1 is LGHDT and CDR2 is YNNKEL (reference sequence). V shed 0 bases and J 9 bases; nucleotides not matched to a gene: 20. DNA of the CDR3: TGTGCCAGCAGCCAAGATTGGCGACAGGGGGCGGGAATTATCCCAATTTCACCCCTCCACTTT. This encodes CASSQDWRQGAGIIPISPLHF.

V is TRBV19 and J is TRBJ1-5; TRBD1 matches at 7 bases. The germline V gene encodes CDR1 LNHDA and CDR2 SQIVND (reference sequence). Unmatched junction bases numbered 21, after V lost 10 bases and J lost 3 bases. The CDR3 is 18 amino acids. CDR3 DNA sequence: TGTGCCACCCATCCTCGGGCTAGCCAGGGGGATCTCAATCAGCCCCAGCATTTT. Translated: CATHPRASQGDLNQPQHF.

This clone has more than one count but fewer than ten. V usage is TRBV19 and J usage is TRBJ1-5; tentative D call: TRBD1 (6 bases). Germline assignment: CDR1 LNHDA and CDR2 SQIVND (reference sequence). The CDR3 sequence is 17 residues long. V dropped 4 bases and J dropped 0 bases, with 16 bases sitting between them. In DNA form, the CDR3 reads TGTGCCAGTAGTAGGGGGGGGCCAGAGTATAGCAATCAGCCCCAGCATTTT. Its protein product is CASSRGGPEYSNQPQHF.

V and J are TRBV5-4 and TRBJ2-3; 8 bases fit TRBD2. Looked up from germline, CDR1 is SGHNT and CDR2 is YYREEE (reference sequence). V was clipped by 4 bases and J by 5 bases; unmatched bases: 9. The CDR3 has 15 amino acids. CDR3 sequence reads: CASSAGTRGIDTQYF. CDR3 bases: TGTGCCAGCAGCGCCGGGACTAGAGGCATAGATACGCAGTATTTT.

This chain connects TRBV28 to TRBJ2-3, with a tentative D call TRBD1 (5 bases). V lost 5 bases and J lost 1, with 16 bases in between. From germline, CDR1 is MDHEN and CDR2 SYDVKM. CDR3 length: 16 residues. CDR3: CASSPPVGAGTDTQYF. DNA for the CDR3: TGTGCCAGCAGTCCCCCCGTAGGGGCGGGCACAGATACGCAGTATTTT.

This chain connects TRBV29-1 to TRBJ1-6, with TRBD1 matching over 10 bases. The CDR3 totals 13 residues. J lost 7 bases, V lost 6 bases, and 3 bases had no gene match. Germline V gene data show CDR1 as SQVTM and CDR2 as ANQGSEA. The CDR3: CSVATGGNSPLHF. For the CDR3, the DNA is TGCAGCGTGGCGACAGGGGGCAATTCACCCCTCCACTTT.

V gene TRBV4-1 combines with J gene TRBJ2-2; TRBD2 matches at 7 bases. The CDR3 contains 16 residues. Looked up from germline, CDR1 is MGHRA and CDR2 is YSYEKL. V shed 0 bases and J 6 bases; nucleotides not matched to a gene: 7. This CDR3 reads CASSQEGGLVPGELFF. The DNA of the CDR3 is TGCGCCAGCAGCCAAGAAGGTGGACTAGTACCCGGGGAGCTGTTTTTT.

V gene TRBV9 combines with J gene TRBJ2-7; 7 nucleotides line up with TRBD2. V shed 4 bases and J 4 bases; nucleotides not matched to a gene: 11. This CDR3 comprises 15 residues. The germline CDR1 and CDR2 sequences are SGDLS and YYNGEE. The chain's CDR3 is CASSPGGGREYEQYF. CDR3 DNA sequence: TGTGCCAGCAGCCCGGGGGGAGGGAGGGAGTACGAGCAGTACTTC.

The rearrangement joins TRBV6-6 to TRBJ1-1; D is possibly TRBD1 (5 bases). Germline CDR1 reads MNHNY; CDR2 reads SVGAGI (reference sequence). V lost 0 bases and J 5 bases, leaving 10 bases between the germline ends. The CDR3 is 14 amino acids. The CDR3 loop is CASSYSSGGTEAFF. In DNA form, the CDR3 reads TGTGCCAGCAGTTACTCGAGCGGGGGGACTGAAGCTTTCTTT.

This chain links TRBV5-4 with TRBJ1-2; D not certain. The CDR3 loop spans 14 amino acids. Germline-derived CDR1 and CDR2 are SGHNT and YYREEE (reference sequence). The ends were cut back, 2 bases at V and 1 base at J, with 9 bases in the middle. DNA for the CDR3: TGTGCCAGCAGCTTCGCCGGGGTTAACTATGGCTACACCTTC. It encodes CASSFAGVNYGYTF.

The rearrangement joins TRBV7-9 to TRBJ2-7; 11 positions match TRBD2. Germline trimming cut 7 bases from V and 6 bases from J; bases unmatched to any gene: 8. The germline gives CDR1 SEHNR, CDR2 FQNEAQ (reference sequence). This CDR3 spans 14 amino acids. The DNA of the CDR3 is TGTGCCAGCACCAGACTAGCGGGGTTGGCCGAGCAGTACTTC. It encodes CASTRLAGLAEQYF.

The V and J genes are TRBV7-8 and TRBJ2-5; D is perhaps TRBD2 (6 bases). Germline CDR1 is SGHVS and CDR2 is FQNEAQ. V was trimmed by 0 bases and J by 0 bases, leaving 11 bases between them. CDR3 length: 16 amino acids. CDR3 region: CASSLAYGGNQETQYF. The CDR3 nucleotides read TGTGCCAGCAGCTTAGCGTACGGGGGAAACCAAGAGACCCAGTACTTC.

This chain's CDR3 is CASSISGGYGYTF. The CDR3 DNA reads as TGTGCCAGTAGTATCTCGGGGGGCTACGGCTACACCTTC. J is TRBJ1-2 and V is TRBV19; TRBD1 might be the D (6 bases). Trimming left V 3 bases short and J 8 bases short, with 13 bases between. There are 13 residues in the CDR3. Germline assignment: CDR1 LNHDA and CDR2 SQIVND (reference sequence).

This clone was seen a few times. The genes are TRBV10-3 and TRBJ1-1; a possible D gene is TRBD1 (6 bases). Germline loops: CDR1 ENHRY, CDR2 SYGVKD. V was trimmed by 6 bases and J by 0 bases, leaving 17 bases between them. The CDR3 sequence is 16 residues long. CDR3 region: CAISGQLMGLNTEAFF. The CDR3, as DNA: TGTGCCATCAGCGGACAGTTAATGGGATTGAACACTGAAGCTTTCTTT.

Concerning this clone itself: The germline gene is not matched at one end of the junction; a read error may be the cause. The V gene is TRBV7-7, the J gene TRBJ2-5; D gene ambiguous. The CDR3 consists of 13 residues. From germline, CDR1 is SSHAT and CDR2 FNYEAQ (reference sequence). In DNA, the CDR3 is TGTGCTAGCAGCTTAGAACTGCAAGAGACCCAGTACTTC. Translation gives CASSLELQETQYF.

V usage is TRBV14 and J usage is TRBJ1-1, with D unclear. Trimming pared 6 bases from V and 0 bases from J, leaving 14 bases between. Germline V gene data show CDR1 as SGHDN and CDR2 as FVKESK. This CDR3 has 15 residues. CDR3 DNA: TGTGCCAGCAGTCCTCCCCCAGGATTGAACACTGAAGCTTTCTTT. Translated: CASSPPPGLNTEAFF.

J is TRBJ1-3 and V is TRBV29-1; D not resolved. This CDR3 is built from 13 residues. Deletions cut 7 bases from V and 4 bases from J, with 14 bases between. Germline lookup yields CDR1 SQVTM and CDR2 ANQGSEA. The CDR3 region has the DNA TGCAGCGGAAGTACCGGGTACGGAAACACCATATATTTT. It specifies CSGSTGYGNTIYF.

CDR3 coding DNA: TGTGCCAGTAGTAGCCCCCGGCAGGGGGCGGTGGATACGCAGTATTTT. Translating it yields CASSSPRQGAVDTQYF. The J gene is TRBJ2-3, the V gene TRBV19, with 8 bases matching TRBD1. Looked up from germline, CDR1 is LNHDA and CDR2 is SQIVND (reference sequence). The V gene end was trimmed by 4 bases and the J gene end by 6 bases; junction bases not matched to a gene: 12. The CDR3 is 16 amino acids. Based on the CDR3 plus reference TRBV19 and TRBJ2-3, the full variable domain is DGGITQSPKYLFRKEGQNVTLSCEQNLNHDAMYWYRQDPGQGLRLIYYSQIVNDFQKGDIAEGYSVSREKKESFPLTVTSAQKNPTAFYLCASSSPRQGAVDTQYFGPGTRLTVL.

The sample holds a few counts of this clone. The chain links TRBV28 to TRBJ1-6; TRBD1 might be the D (5 bases). The CDR3 totals 16 residues. CDR1 MDHEN and CDR2 SYDVKM come from the germline V gene. V lost 6 bases, J lost 2 bases, and 14 bases lay in between. The CDR3 DNA is TGTGCCAGCAGCCTCCCGGGGGTCACCTATAATTCACCCCTCCACTTT. Translated, it gives CASSLPGVTYNSPLHF. Full variable domain (missing parts from reference TRBV28 and TRBJ1-6): DVKVTQSSRYLVKRTGEKVFLECVQDMDHENMFWYRQDPGLGLRLIYFSYDVKMKEKGDIPEGYSVSREKKERFSLILESASTNQTSMYLCASSLPGVTYNSPLHFGNGTRLTVT.

In this sample, this clone turned up once. The J gene is TRBJ1-3, the V gene TRBV7-6; D is perhaps TRBD1 (5 bases). The CDR3 length is 16 residues. Looked up from germline, CDR1 is SGHVS and CDR2 is FNYEAQ. V was cut by 0 bases and J by 0 bases, with 9 bases left in between. The CDR3 reads CASSLAIQGSGNTIYF. As DNA, the CDR3 is TGTGCCAGCAGCTTAGCCATTCAGGGCTCTGGAAACACCATATATTTT.

This chain joins TRBV12-5 and TRBJ2-3; 10 nucleotides align to TRBD1. Losses at the gene ends were 1 base for V and 6 bases for J; bases not matched to a gene: 10. Germline V gene lookup returns CDR1 LGHNT and CDR2 FRNRAP. This CDR3 region has 17 residues. CDR3 DNA: TGTGCTAGTGGTTTGGACCCCGGGACAGGGGTCTACGATACGCAGTATTTT. Encoded protein: CASGLDPGTGVYDTQYF.